This is a list of T cell receptor beta chains from one sample in a study of blood T cell repertoires in COVID-19. Clones were sequenced by immunoSEQ multiplex PCR, and TCRdb holds only the in-frame ones, with some missing. The sample lists 24,000 or so clones, 65% to 90% occurring once. Sequencing was done on a sample of peripheral blood. The source of these receptors is a human donor with acute or convalescent COVID-19. The donor label of this sample is uncertain. Each CDR3 is given with its conserved first and last residue. Fields, in order: D gene, CDR3 length, J gene, V gene, clone size, CDR3 DNA, CDR3 protein. D genes are given only for firm matches. A row's size may be missing; if present it is once, few, many or a size class.

d_gene: -
len: 14
j_gene: TRBJ2-5
v_gene: TRBV25-1
abundance: -
CDR3nt: TGTGCCAGCGTAGAAGCAACTAGCCGGGGGACCCAGTACTTC
CDR3aa: CASVEATSRGTQYF

d_gene: -
len: 14
j_gene: TRBJ1-5
v_gene: TRBV6-1
abundance: -
CDR3nt: TGTGCCAGCAGCGAAGGGCGGGTTGCTCAGCCCCAGCATTTT
CDR3aa: CASSEGRVAQPQHF

d_gene: TRBD1
len: 16
j_gene: TRBJ2-5
v_gene: TRBV7-2
abundance: -
CDR3nt: TGTGCCAGCAGCTCCCGGACAGGGAAAGGCCAAGAGACCCAGTACTTC
CDR3aa: CASSSRTGKGQETQYF

d_gene: -
len: 13
j_gene: TRBJ2-7
v_gene: TRBV7-2
abundance: -
CDR3nt: TGTGCCAGCAGCAAGGGGGTAGCGTACGAGCAGTACTTC
CDR3aa: CASSKGVAYEQYF

d_gene: -
len: 13
j_gene: TRBJ2-3
v_gene: TRBV18
abundance: -
CDR3nt: TGTGCCAGCTCTCGCGACAGGACAGATACGCAGTATTTT
CDR3aa: CASSRDRTDTQYF

d_gene: -
len: 15
j_gene: TRBJ1-3
v_gene: TRBV7-8
abundance: -
CDR3nt: TGTGCCAGCAGCCCGCCCGACAGCGATGGAAACACCATATATTTT
CDR3aa: CASSPPDSDGNTIYF

d_gene: -
len: 15
j_gene: TRBJ1-1
v_gene: TRBV7-8
abundance: -
CDR3nt: TGTGCCAGCAGCTTAGGGGACAACTCCAACACTGAAGCTTTCTTT
CDR3aa: CASSLGDNSNTEAFF

d_gene: -
len: 15
j_gene: TRBJ2-3
v_gene: TRBV25-1
abundance: -
CDR3nt: TGTGCCAGCAGTGAAGGGTCGGGGGTCACAGATACGCAGTATTTT
CDR3aa: CASSEGSGVTDTQYF

d_gene: TRBD1
len: 14
j_gene: TRBJ2-7
v_gene: TRBV6-2/TRBV6-3
abundance: -
CDR3nt: TGTGCCAGCAGCCTGGACAGGGCTCTCTACGAGCAGTACTTC
CDR3aa: CASSLDRALYEQYF

d_gene: -
len: 15
j_gene: TRBJ2-3
v_gene: TRBV7-2
abundance: -
CDR3nt: TGTGCCAGCAGCTTAGGGCGGGGAGGCACAGATACGCAGTATTTT
CDR3aa: CASSLGRGGTDTQYF

d_gene: TRBD1
len: 14
j_gene: TRBJ2-5
v_gene: TRBV2
abundance: -
CDR3nt: TGTGCCAGCTATTCCGGGACAGAGAGAAAGACCCAGTACTTC
CDR3aa: CASYSGTERKTQYF

d_gene: TRBD1
len: 15
j_gene: TRBJ2-7
v_gene: TRBV19
abundance: -
CDR3nt: TGTGCCAGTAGTATAGCCGGGACAGGGTTGTACGAGCAGTACTTC
CDR3aa: CASSIAGTGLYEQYF

d_gene: TRBD2
len: 18
j_gene: TRBJ2-3
v_gene: TRBV7-9
abundance: -
CDR3nt: TGTGCCAGCAGCTTAATTCGGAGCGGGGGGGCGGGCACAGATACGCAGTATTTT
CDR3aa: CASSLIRSGGAGTDTQYF

d_gene: -
len: 13
j_gene: TRBJ1-5
v_gene: TRBV24-1
abundance: -
CDR3nt: TGTGCCACCAGTCAGGGTTTCAATCAGCCCCAGCATTTT
CDR3aa: CATSQGFNQPQHF

d_gene: TRBD2
len: 16
j_gene: TRBJ2-1
v_gene: TRBV3-1/TRBV3-2
abundance: -
CDR3nt: TGTGCCAGCAGCCAAGTTCTAGCGGGAGGGTACAATGAGCAGTTCTTC
CDR3aa: CASSQVLAGGYNEQFF

d_gene: -
len: 16
j_gene: TRBJ1-2
v_gene: TRBV3-1/TRBV3-2
abundance: once
CDR3nt: TGTGCCGGCAGCCAAGATTTTGGCAGTTCGTCCTATGGCTACACCTTC
CDR3aa: CAGSQDFGSSSYGYTF

d_gene: -
len: 13
j_gene: TRBJ1-1
v_gene: TRBV2
abundance: -
CDR3nt: TGTGCCAGCAGTGAGAACATGAACACTGAAGCTTTCTTT
CDR3aa: CASSENMNTEAFF

d_gene: -
len: 15
j_gene: TRBJ1-5
v_gene: TRBV9
abundance: -
CDR3nt: TGTGCCAGCAGCGGAGGAGGGGAAGGGGACCAGCCCCAGCATTTT
CDR3aa: CASSGGGEGDQPQHF

d_gene: TRBD1
len: 16
j_gene: TRBJ1-4
v_gene: TRBV3-1/TRBV3-2
abundance: -
CDR3nt: TGTGCCAGCAGCCAAGGAGGGGCAGGGACAGGGGAAAAACTGTTTTTT
CDR3aa: CASSQGGAGTGEKLFF

d_gene: TRBD1
len: 18
j_gene: TRBJ1-4
v_gene: TRBV4-3
abundance: -
CDR3nt: TGCGCCAGCAGCCAAGATTTGATAACAGGGGGAAGAAATGAAAAACTGTTTTTT
CDR3aa: CASSQDLITGGRNEKLFF

d_gene: -
len: 14
j_gene: TRBJ1-1
v_gene: TRBV5-1
abundance: -
CDR3nt: TGCGCCAGCAGCCTTAGACGGGGGAACACTGAAGCTTTCTTT
CDR3aa: CASSLRRGNTEAFF

d_gene: TRBD1
len: 17
j_gene: TRBJ2-5
v_gene: TRBV15
abundance: -
CDR3nt: TGTGCCACCAGCAGAGATCTGACAGGGGGCGTAGTGAAGACCCAGTACTTC
CDR3aa: CATSRDLTGGVVKTQYF

d_gene: -
len: 15
j_gene: TRBJ1-1
v_gene: TRBV11-2
abundance: -
CDR3nt: TGTGCCAGCAGCTTATATGGACATTTTAGGGCTGAAGCTTTCTTT
CDR3aa: CASSLYGHFRAEAFF

d_gene: -
len: 14
j_gene: TRBJ2-2
v_gene: TRBV7-8
abundance: -
CDR3nt: TGTGCCAGCAGCTTAGAACGGGGCACCGGGGAGCTGTTTTTT
CDR3aa: CASSLERGTGELFF

d_gene: -
len: 13
j_gene: TRBJ1-5
v_gene: TRBV10-3
abundance: -
CDR3nt: TGTGCCATCAGTGCAGGGTTCGGTCAGCCCCAGCATTTT
CDR3aa: CAISAGFGQPQHF

d_gene: TRBD1
len: 14
j_gene: TRBJ1-1
v_gene: TRBV6-5
abundance: -
CDR3nt: TGTGCCAGCAGTTCCCCCAACAGGGGCACTGAAGCTTTCTTT
CDR3aa: CASSSPNRGTEAFF

d_gene: TRBD2
len: 17
j_gene: TRBJ2-1
v_gene: TRBV7-6
abundance: -
CDR3nt: TGTGCCAGCAGCTTACCTCTTCTAGCGGGAGTAAACAATGAGCAGTTCTTC
CDR3aa: CASSLPLLAGVNNEQFF

d_gene: TRBD1
len: 15
j_gene: TRBJ2-7
v_gene: TRBV3-1/TRBV3-2
abundance: -
CDR3nt: TGTGCCAGCAGCCAGGACAGGGGGTATTCCTACGAGCAGTACTTC
CDR3aa: CASSQDRGYSYEQYF

d_gene: -
len: 16
j_gene: TRBJ1-1
v_gene: TRBV19
abundance: -
CDR3nt: TGTGCCAGTAGTACATCACTCCCCTCAGGGAACACTGAAGCTTTCTTT
CDR3aa: CASSTSLPSGNTEAFF

d_gene: TRBD1
len: 15
j_gene: TRBJ1-2
v_gene: TRBV6-1
abundance: -
CDR3nt: TGTGCCAGCAGTGAACGCGCAGGGGGACCCTATGGCTACACCTTC
CDR3aa: CASSERAGGPYGYTF

d_gene: TRBD1
len: 15
j_gene: TRBJ1-1
v_gene: TRBV6-2/TRBV6-3
abundance: -
CDR3nt: TGTGCCAGCAGTTACTCAGGGACAGTGAACACTGAAGCTTTCTTT
CDR3aa: CASSYSGTVNTEAFF

d_gene: TRBD2
len: 15
j_gene: TRBJ2-1
v_gene: TRBV5-1
abundance: once
CDR3nt: TGCGCCAGCAGGGCTAGCGGGGCCTCCTACAATGAGCAGTTCTTC
CDR3aa: CASRASGASYNEQFF

d_gene: -
len: 18
j_gene: TRBJ1-1
v_gene: TRBV6-6
abundance: -
CDR3nt: TGTGCCAGCAGTCGTCCGGGACATGGGCCTTTGAAGAACACTGAAGCTTTCTTT
CDR3aa: CASSRPGHGPLKNTEAFF

d_gene: TRBD1
len: 18
j_gene: TRBJ2-6
v_gene: TRBV5-1
abundance: -
CDR3nt: TGCGCCAGCAGCTGGACAGGGGGCGATCTAGCCGGGGCCAACGTCCTGACTTTC
CDR3aa: CASSWTGGDLAGANVLTF

d_gene: TRBD2
len: 16
j_gene: TRBJ2-1
v_gene: TRBV4-2
abundance: once
CDR3nt: TGTGCCAGCAGCCAAGAATGGGCTAGCGGGAGGAATGAGCAGTTCTTC
CDR3aa: CASSQEWASGRNEQFF

d_gene: TRBD1
len: 13
j_gene: TRBJ1-2
v_gene: TRBV5-4
abundance: -
CDR3nt: TGTGCCAGCAGCACCCGGACAGGGGGCGACTACACCTTC
CDR3aa: CASSTRTGGDYTF

d_gene: TRBD2
len: 14
j_gene: TRBJ2-1
v_gene: TRBV19
abundance: -
CDR3nt: TGTGCCAGTAGTAGAGCGGGGGGGTACAATGAGCAGTTCTTC
CDR3aa: CASSRAGGYNEQFF

d_gene: TRBD2
len: 14
j_gene: TRBJ2-1
v_gene: TRBV19
abundance: -
CDR3nt: TGTGCCAGTACGCCCCGACTAGCGGGAGTACGGAAAATCTTC
CDR3aa: CASTPRLAGVRKIF

d_gene: TRBD2
len: 15
j_gene: TRBJ2-1
v_gene: TRBV3-1/TRBV3-2
abundance: -
CDR3nt: TGTGCCAGCAGCCAGGGACTAGCGGGTACAGATGAGCAGTTCTTC
CDR3aa: CASSQGLAGTDEQFF

d_gene: TRBD2
len: 19
j_gene: TRBJ2-7
v_gene: TRBV4-1
abundance: -
CDR3nt: TGCGCCAGCAGCCAAGGGAGGCTAGCGGGGGGCCCGGGCTCCTACGAGCAGTACTTC
CDR3aa: CASSQGRLAGGPGSYEQYF

d_gene: TRBD1
len: 15
j_gene: TRBJ2-5
v_gene: TRBV11-2
abundance: -
CDR3nt: TGTGCCAGCAGCTTAGGCACGACAGGGAAAGAGACCCAGTACTTC
CDR3aa: CASSLGTTGKETQYF

d_gene: TRBD1
len: 15
j_gene: TRBJ1-2
v_gene: TRBV7-2
abundance: -
CDR3nt: TGTGCCAGCAGCACGCCAGGGGGCCAGGTTGGAGGCTACACCTTC
CDR3aa: CASSTPGGQVGGYTF

d_gene: -
len: 13
j_gene: TRBJ2-7
v_gene: TRBV15
abundance: once
CDR3nt: TGTGCCACCAGCAGAGATCAGGGCTACGAGCAGTACTTC
CDR3aa: CATSRDQGYEQYF

d_gene: TRBD1
len: 14
j_gene: TRBJ1-1
v_gene: TRBV11-1
abundance: -
CDR3nt: TGTGCCAGCAGTCTGATCGCAGGGGGCACTGAAGCTTTCTTT
CDR3aa: CASSLIAGGTEAFF

d_gene: -
len: 15
j_gene: TRBJ1-5
v_gene: TRBV27
abundance: -
CDR3nt: TGTGCCAGCAGTTTATTTCGGACAGACAATCAGCCCCAGCATTTT
CDR3aa: CASSLFRTDNQPQHF

d_gene: TRBD1
len: 14
j_gene: TRBJ1-4
v_gene: TRBV6-5
abundance: -
CDR3nt: TGTGCCAGCAGTCCTGGGACAGTTAATGAAAAACTGTTTTTT
CDR3aa: CASSPGTVNEKLFF